This section outlines one T cell receptor beta chain sequence together with its context. Its specificity is not known. Ten immunoSEQ deep assay plates were used to sequence unsorted PBMC DNA. The repertoire was sequenced with immunoSEQ multiplex PCR; TCRdb's copy has only in-frame clones and lacks some. The table lists about 470,000 clones, 70% to 80% of them singletons. This record comes from a study of shared clonotypes between healthy human individuals. Study outcomes and limitations: The authors expected sequencing depth to affect clonotype sharing among donors. What limited the represented genetic and exposure-history diversity was the small number of donors.

The V gene end was trimmed by 0 bases and the J gene end by 6 bases; junction bases not matched to a gene: 2. Germline V gene sequence: CDR1 MNHEY, CDR2 SMNVEV (reference sequence). The CDR3 sequence is 13 residues long. This chain uses TRBV27 with TRBJ2-7, with 7 positions matching TRBD1. This clonotype originated in a woman aged 35 to 49 in good health. Some clones in this sample may be carry-over from other donors' samples. The sequenced sample consisted of PBMCs. CDR3 region: CASSLSGTAEQYF. The CDR3 region has the DNA TGTGCCAGCAGTTTATCGGGGACAGCCGAGCAGTACTTC.